The 13 T cell receptor beta chains in this list originate from one sample, sequenced in a study of shared clonotypes between healthy human individuals. CD45RO negativity and positive selection for CCR7 defined naive CD8 cells, a population that excluded terminally differentiated effector memory CD45RA+ cells. The method was immunoSEQ multiplex PCR; TCRdb's version includes in-frame clones alone and lacks a portion of them. The table lists just over 2,000,000 clones, about 95% of them singletons. Sequencing was performed on naive CD8+ T cells sorted from blood. These TCRs come from a man aged 18 to 30 in good health.

Written as DNA, the CDR3 is TGCAGCGCCTCCGAAGTAGCGGGATACGACGAGCAGTACTTC. Translated: CSASEVAGYDEQYF. This chain links TRBV29-1 with TRBJ2-7, with 8 bases aligning to TRBD2. This CDR3 contains 14 residues. Trimming cost V 7 bases and J 5 bases; bases outside gene matches: 13. Germline-derived CDR1 and CDR2 are SQVTM and ANQGSEA.

The rearrangement links TRBV2 to TRBJ2-2, with 10 bases identical to TRBD1. CDR3 length: 14 amino acids. The J segment lost 4 bases and the V segment lost 8 bases, leaving 4 bases of the junction unmatched. CDR1 and CDR2 from the germline V gene are SNHLY and FYNNEI. The CDR3 coding sequence is TGTGCCAGCCAGACAGGGGGCTTCACCGGGGAGCTGTTTTTT. This sequence encodes CASQTGGFTGELFF. The complete variable domain, with remaining parts taken from reference TRBV2 and TRBJ2-2, reads EPEVTQTPSHQVTQMGQEVILRCVPISNHLYFYWYRQILGQKVEFLVSFYNNEISEKSEIFDDQFSVERPDGSNFTLKIRSTKLEDSAMYFCASQTGGFTGELFFGEGSRLTVL.

The V call is TRBV5-1, the J call TRBJ1-1; no clear D gene. The germline gives CDR1 SGHRS, CDR2 YFSETQ. Trimming left V 4 bases short and J 0 bases short, with 13 bases between. CDR3 length equals 15 residues. The CDR3 is CASSHGLGMNTEAFF. In DNA, the CDR3 is TGCGCCAGCAGCCATGGACTGGGGATGAACACTGAAGCTTTCTTT.

This sequence joins TRBV27 and TRBJ1-2; D is unresolved. This CDR3 is built from 13 residues. Germline CDR1 is MNHEY and CDR2 is SMNVEV (reference sequence). V lost 4 bases, J lost 14 bases, and 20 bases lay in between. This CDR3 reads CASSSDLGGVCTF. Written as DNA, the CDR3 is TGTGCCAGCAGTTCGGACCTAGGTGGTGTTTGTACCTTC.

The V and J genes are TRBV7-9 and TRBJ2-7; 8 nucleotides match TRBD1. CDR3 length equals 14 residues. V trimming: 5 bases; J trimming: 3 bases; junction bases outside the gene matches: 6. Germline lookup yields CDR1 SEHNR and CDR2 FQNEAQ (reference sequence). Written as DNA, the CDR3 is TGTGCCAGCAGCCTGACAGGGGCTATCTACGAGCAGTACTTC. This sequence encodes CASSLTGAIYEQYF.

This clone was detected only once. The chain employs TRBV7-6 and TRBJ2-7, with D maybe TRBD2 (6 bases). V lost 5 bases and J 4 bases, leaving 18 bases between the germline ends. Germline V gene data show CDR1 as SGHVS and CDR2 as FNYEAQ. The CDR3 sequence is 15 residues long. This CDR3 reads CASSRYPGEEYEQYF. The CDR3 coding sequence is TGTGCCAGCAGCAGATATCCGGGGGAGGAATACGAGCAGTACTTC.

The V gene is TRBV7-9, the J gene TRBJ1-1; D unclear. Trimming removed 3 bases from V and 5 bases from J, with 10 bases in between. In germline, CDR1 is SEHNR, CDR2 FQNEAQ (reference sequence). The CDR3 contains 13 residues. The CDR3 sequence is CASSFQTDTEAFF. The DNA of the CDR3 is TGTGCCAGCAGCTTTCAGACGGATACTGAAGCTTTCTTT.

V usage is TRBV5-1 and J usage is TRBJ2-7; TRBD2 aligns across 12 bases. This CDR3 has 15 amino acids. Germline assignment: CDR1 SGHRS and CDR2 YFSETQ. The V and J ends lost 4 bases and 4 bases, in that order; junction bases with no gene match: 6. The CDR3 DNA follows: TGCGCCAGCAGCGAGGGACTAGCGGGTTATTACGAGCAGTACTTC. Residues: CASSEGLAGYYEQYF.

To note about this clone: Additional DNA sequences in this sample encode the identical CDR3. The genes are TRBV7-9 and TRBJ2-5, with D tentatively TRBD2 (6 bases). Germline V gene lookup returns CDR1 SEHNR and CDR2 FQNEAQ (reference sequence). V was shortened by 3 bases and J by 3 bases, with 8 bases between the two germline ends. The CDR3 totals 13 residues. The CDR3 DNA follows: TGTGCCAGCAGCTTCTCGGGGGAAGAGACCCAGTACTTC. As protein: CASSFSGEETQYF.

V and J are TRBV7-8 and TRBJ1-3; 7 bases map to TRBD1. V was clipped by 5 bases and J by 0 bases; unmatched bases: 10. The V gene's germline CDR1 is SGHVS and CDR2 FQNEAQ. The CDR3 is 17 amino acids. The CDR3 nucleotides read TGTGCCAGCAGCCAATACGTTAGGGACAGCTCTGGAAACACCATATATTTT. It codes for CASSQYVRDSSGNTIYF.

This sequence joins TRBV7-9 and TRBJ1-6, with no clear D. Germline loops: CDR1 SEHNR, CDR2 FQNEAQ (reference sequence). The length of the CDR3 is 14 residues. V was clipped by 5 bases and J by 7 bases, with 12 bases between them. The CDR3 is CASSPLAANSPLHF. The CDR3 nucleotides read TGTGCCAGCAGCCCCCTCGCGGCCAATTCACCCCTCCACTTT.

The count of this clone is one. This chain uses TRBV15 with TRBJ2-1; 9 bases line up with TRBD1. The CDR3 contains 17 residues. V gave up 0 bases and J gave up 9 bases; unmatched junction bases: 12. CDR1 is LNHNV, CDR2 YYDKDF, per germline (reference sequence). CDR3 in DNA: TGTGCCACCAGCAGAGATTGGACAGGGGTGGGATTATTTGAGCAGTTCTTC. Translated, it gives CATSRDWTGVGLFEQFF.

This rearrangement joins TRBV5-1 to TRBJ2-7, with TRBD2 matching 9 bases. Germline V lookup: CDR1 SGHRS, CDR2 YFSETQ. J lost 4 bases, V lost 1 base, and 3 bases had no gene match. The CDR3 has 14 residues. The CDR3 here is CASSLPSGTYEQYF. CDR3 bases: TGCGCCAGCAGCTTGCCTAGCGGGACTTACGAGCAGTACTTC.